This T cell receptor beta chain was identified in a study of monozygotic twins with inflammatory bowel disease. Overall study findings and caveats: Patient repertoires may carry noise from differing immunosuppressive treatments. The analysis yielded no support for one strong signal or clonotype associated with IBD.

On this clonotype itself: Its target is not known.

Per-sample cDNA came from eight separate reactions. Reanalyzing the 5' RACE reads, TCRdb keeps one entry per CDR3 protein, without DNA. The table counts around 450,000 distinct CDR3 sequences; more than 2% lies in the top ten. Germline CDR1 is ENHRY and CDR2 is SYGVKD. The CDR3 totals 15 residues. This TCR was recovered from a human donor with ulcerative colitis or Crohn's disease, or a healthy co-twin of an affected twin (not recorded which). V and J are TRBV10-3 and TRBJ1-6; without DNA, the TCRdb call of TRBD1 cannot be checked. Material for sequencing was blood. This CDR3 reads CAISALEGTDSPLHF.